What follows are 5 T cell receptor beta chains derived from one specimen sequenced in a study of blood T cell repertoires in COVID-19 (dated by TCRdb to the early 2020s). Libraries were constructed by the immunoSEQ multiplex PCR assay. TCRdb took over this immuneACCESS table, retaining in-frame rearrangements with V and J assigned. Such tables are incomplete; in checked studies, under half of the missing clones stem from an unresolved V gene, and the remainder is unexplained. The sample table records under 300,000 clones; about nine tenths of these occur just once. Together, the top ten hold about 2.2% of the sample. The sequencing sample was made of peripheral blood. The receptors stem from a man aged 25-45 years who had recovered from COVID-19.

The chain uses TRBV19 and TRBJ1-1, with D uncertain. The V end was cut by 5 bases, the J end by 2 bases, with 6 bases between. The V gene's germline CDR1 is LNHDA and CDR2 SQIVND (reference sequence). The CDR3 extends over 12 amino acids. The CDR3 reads CASSLSNTEAFF. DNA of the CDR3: TGTGCCAGTAGTTTGAGCAACACTGAAGCTTTCTTT.

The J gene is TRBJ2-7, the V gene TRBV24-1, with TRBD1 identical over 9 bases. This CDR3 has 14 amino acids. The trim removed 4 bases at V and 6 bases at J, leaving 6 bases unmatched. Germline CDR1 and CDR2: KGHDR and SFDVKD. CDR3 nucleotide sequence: TGTGCCACCAGTGACCCTTTGACAGGGGGCGAGCAGTACTTC. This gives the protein CATSDPLTGGEQYF.

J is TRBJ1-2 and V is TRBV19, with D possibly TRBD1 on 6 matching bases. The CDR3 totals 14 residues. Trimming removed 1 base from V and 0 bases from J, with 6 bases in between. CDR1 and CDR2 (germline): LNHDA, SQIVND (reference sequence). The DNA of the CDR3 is TGTGCCAGTAGTATAGGGACAGCTAACTATGGCTACACCTTC. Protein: CASSIGTANYGYTF.

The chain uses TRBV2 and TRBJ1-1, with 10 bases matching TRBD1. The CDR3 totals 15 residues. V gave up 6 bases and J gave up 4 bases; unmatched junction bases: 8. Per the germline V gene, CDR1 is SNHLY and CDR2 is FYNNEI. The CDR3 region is CASRDTGTGVTEAFF. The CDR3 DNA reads TGTGCCAGCAGAGACACCGGGACAGGGGTCACTGAAGCTTTCTTT.

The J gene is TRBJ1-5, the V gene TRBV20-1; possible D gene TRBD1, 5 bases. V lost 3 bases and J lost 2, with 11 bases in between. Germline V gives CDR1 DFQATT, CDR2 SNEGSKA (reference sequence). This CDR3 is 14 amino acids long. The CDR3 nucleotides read TGCAGTGCTAGTAGGCGGGGGGGCAATCAGCCCCAGCATTTT. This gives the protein CSASRRGGNQPQHF.